These T cell receptor beta chains were read from a single sample in a study of blood T cell repertoires in COVID-19. TCRdb keeps only in-frame clones here, not all; method: immunoSEQ multiplex PCR. Of 150,000 or so clones in the sample, about four fifths are singletons; the top ten hold about 1.6%. Sequenced input: peripheral blood. The source is a human donor in a cohort sampled during active COVID-19. The CDR3 runs from the conserved cysteine through the conserved F or W. The D gene is left open where the match is weak. Clone size appears in some rows only: once, few, many, or a class for an expanded clone.

size	D	V	J	DNA	CDR3
-	TRBD2	TRBV4-2	TRBJ2-7	TGTGCCAGCAGCCAAGCTCTCAGCGGGAGCCACGAGCAGTACTTC	CASSQALSGSHEQYF
-	-	TRBV7-9	TRBJ2-7	TGTGCCAGCAGCTCGGTCACCTACGAGCAGTACTTC	CASSSVTYEQYF
few	TRBD2	TRBV7-8	TRBJ2-7	TGTGCCAGCAGCCGAGGACTAGCGGCCCAAAGCTCCTACGAGCAGTACTTC	CASSRGLAAQSSYEQYF
few	-	TRBV5-5	TRBJ1-1	TGTGCCAGCAGCTCTTACCGGACTGAAGCTTTCTTT	CASSSYRTEAFF
-	-	TRBV11-3	TRBJ2-7	TGTGCCAGCAGCCGGAGCGAGTACTCCTACGAGCAGTACTTC	CASSRSEYSYEQYF
-	TRBD1	TRBV7-3	TRBJ2-2	TGTGCCAGCAGCTTAAATACAGGGGGCGCGGGCACCGGGGAGCTGTTTTTT	CASSLNTGGAGTGELFF
-	-	TRBV12-5	TRBJ1-2	TGTGCTAGTGGTTTGGACCTAGGTATCACCTTC	CASGLDLGITF
-	-	TRBV7-2	TRBJ2-1	TGTGCCAGCAGATCCCAGGGGTGGAATGAGCAGTTCTTC	CASRSQGWNEQFF
-	-	TRBV7-2	TRBJ1-5	TGTGCCAGCAGCCGCAATTTCAGGGGAATCCCTCAGCCCCAGCATTTT	CASSRNFRGIPQPQHF
-	-	TRBV7-2	TRBJ1-5	TGTGCCAGCAGCCCCCAAGCCGCTCCGTATCAGCCCCAGCATTTT	CASSPQAAPYQPQHF
-	-	TRBV10-3	TRBJ2-7	TGTGCCATCAGTTTCCAGGCCTACGAGCAGTACTTC	CAISFQAYEQYF
-	-	TRBV7-8	TRBJ1-4	TGTGCCAGCAGCCGACAGGAATCAACTAATGAAAAACTGTTTTTT	CASSRQESTNEKLFF
-	TRBD2	TRBV7-2	TRBJ2-5	TGTGCCAGCAGGCGGGGACTAGCGGGAGAGACCCAGTACTTC	CASRRGLAGETQYF
-	TRBD1	TRBV28	TRBJ1-1	TGTGCCAGCAGTCCGACGCGACAGGGGGCCAACACTGAAGCTTTCTTT	CASSPTRQGANTEAFF
-	-	TRBV29-1	TRBJ1-1	TGCAGCGTGTGGGGGCGCATGGGGTCTGAAGCTTTCTTT	CSVWGRMGSEAFF
-	-	TRBV12-3/TRBV12-4	TRBJ1-4	TGTGCCACCCGGACAGCAACTAATGAAAAACTGTTTTTT	CATRTATNEKLFF
-	TRBD2	TRBV4-2	TRBJ2-7	TGTGCCAGCAGCCAGGTCAGCGGGAGGGCCGCCGAGCAGTACTTC	CASSQVSGRAAEQYF
-	TRBD1	TRBV25-1	TRBJ1-1	TGTGCCAGCAGTGTCGACAGGGCCATGAACACTGAAGCTTTCTTT	CASSVDRAMNTEAFF
-	TRBD1	TRBV9	TRBJ1-2	TGTGCCAGCAGCACGCGTAATTTAACTGGACAGGGCGATGGCTACACCTTC	CASSTRNLTGQGDGYTF
-	-	TRBV3-1/TRBV3-2	TRBJ2-7	TGTGCCAGCAGCCAAAGGCGGAGCTCCCACGAGCAGTACTTC	CASSQRRSSHEQYF
once	-	TRBV3-1/TRBV3-2	TRBJ1-5	TGTGCCAGCAGCCAAGATAACGGAAGGGAGCGGCCCCAGCATTTT	CASSQDNGRERPQHF
-	TRBD2	TRBV2	TRBJ2-7	TGTGCCAGCCTAGCGGGAAGCTCCTACGAGCAGTACTTC	CASLAGSSYEQYF
-	TRBD1	TRBV2	TRBJ1-5	TGTGCCAGCACCACGGACAGGGGGCAGCCCCAGCATTTT	CASTTDRGQPQHF
-	-	TRBV9	TRBJ1-3	TGTGCCAGCAGCACGGCGGGGGTGGGCGTCTCTGGAAACACCATATATTTT	CASSTAGVGVSGNTIYF
many	TRBD1	TRBV19	TRBJ1-2	TGTGCCAGTAGGTACGACAGGGGAGGGAACTATGGCTACACCTTC	CASRYDRGGNYGYTF
-	TRBD2	TRBV7-2	TRBJ2-5	TGTGCCAGCAGATCCGGGACTAGCGGGACTCGGGGAGAGACCCAGTACTTC	CASRSGTSGTRGETQYF
-	TRBD2	TRBV10-3	TRBJ2-3	TGTGCCACCACCGCCGGACTAGCGGGAGGATCAGATACGCAGTATTTT	CATTAGLAGGSDTQYF
-	-	TRBV11-3	TRBJ2-6	TGTGCCAGCAGCTTAGGTGGTGGCAGGGAGGATAGCTCTGGGGCCAACGTCCTGACTTTC	CASSLGGGREDSSGANVLTF
-	-	TRBV10-3	TRBJ1-5	TGTGCCATCTCCCCAGGGGAGGGGCCCCAGCATTTT	CAISPGEGPQHF
-	TRBD2	TRBV4-1	TRBJ2-1	TGCGCCAGCAGCCAAGCCGGGACTAGCAGCTACAATGAGCAGTTCTTC	CASSQAGTSSYNEQFF
-	-	TRBV4-3	TRBJ2-5	TGCGCCAGCAGCCAAAGATACAGCCGGGAGACCCAGTACTTC	CASSQRYSRETQYF
once	-	TRBV5-8	TRBJ2-3	TGTGCCAGCAGCCATGCTTCAGACTTTCCGAGCACAGATACGCAGTATTTT	CASSHASDFPSTDTQYF
-	-	TRBV9	TRBJ2-1	TGTGCCAGCAGCGCGAGGGAGCGGACCTACAATGAGCAGTTCTTC	CASSARERTYNEQFF
-	-	TRBV3-1/TRBV3-2	TRBJ2-5	TGTGCCAGCAGCCAACTACAAGAGACCCAGTACTTC	CASSQLQETQYF
-	-	TRBV7-8	TRBJ2-5	TGTGCCAGCAGCTTTCCGTTCCAAGAGACCCAGTACTTC	CASSFPFQETQYF
-	-	TRBV2	TRBJ2-1	TGTGCCTGTCAGTTGGGGGGTCCTTACAATGAGCAGTTCTTC	CACQLGGPYNEQFF
once	TRBD2	TRBV3-1/TRBV3-2	TRBJ2-1	TGTGCCAGCAGCCAAGATCTCGGGACTAAGGAGTGCAATGAGCAGTTCTTC	CASSQDLGTKECNEQFF
-	TRBD2	TRBV7-2	TRBJ2-2	TGTGCCAGCAGCCGCCCCTTGACTAGCGGGGCCGCCGGGGAGCTGTTTTTT	CASSRPLTSGAAGELFF
-	-	TRBV19	TRBJ2-3	TGTGCCAGTAGCTCCCCGGTGACAGATACGCAGTATTTT	CASSSPVTDTQYF
-	TRBD2	TRBV7-2	TRBJ2-7	TGTGCCAGCAGCCTGTGGACTAGCGCGGCCGAGCAGTACTTC	CASSLWTSAAEQYF
once	-	TRBV10-3	TRBJ2-3	TGTGCCATCAGTGAAAGGGGCTTCACAGATACGCAGTATTTT	CAISERGFTDTQYF
-	-	TRBV18	TRBJ1-2	TGTGCCAGCTCACCAATACCAGGGGCTAACTATGGCTACACCTTC	CASSPIPGANYGYTF
-	-	TRBV5-1	TRBJ1-2	TGCGCCAGCAGCTTGGCCTTTGGGGGGGATGGCTACACCTTC	CASSLAFGGDGYTF
-	-	TRBV6-5	TRBJ2-3	TGTGCCAGCACCTCCACCCGAGCAGATACGCAGTATTTT	CASTSTRADTQYF
-	-	TRBV30	TRBJ2-7	TGTGCCTGGAGTGCAGGGATCTTACGCGAGCAGTACTTC	CAWSAGILREQYF
-	-	TRBV19	TRBJ1-2	TGTGCCAGTAGTATAGATCAGGACAGTGGCTACACCTTC	CASSIDQDSGYTF
-	-	TRBV18	TRBJ1-2	TGTGCCAGCTCAGGGGGACTCTATGGCTACACCTTC	CASSGGLYGYTF
-	-	TRBV19	TRBJ2-7	TGTGCCAGTAGAACAGACCACCAATCCCTCTCCTACGAGCAGTACTTC	CASRTDHQSLSYEQYF
-	TRBD1	TRBV15	TRBJ1-4	TGTGCCACCAGCAGAGCCTGGGGGACAGGGGAAGGGGAGGAACGTGAAAAACTGTTTTTT	CATSRAWGTGEGEEREKLFF